This T cell receptor (beta chain) was documented in a study of beta chain features in type 1 diabetes. This clone was recorded a few times. Germline CDR1 is GTSNPN and CDR2 is SVGIG (reference sequence). Unmatched junction bases numbered 8, after V lost 1 base and J lost 0 bases. The CDR3 runs 17 residues. All of the isolated RNA was reverse transcribed, so expressed TCRB transcripts were sequenced. This table comes from immunoSEQ multiplex PCR, and its TCRdb copy is limited to in-frame clones, with some not included. Counted here are 300,000 to 400,000 clones, 8% to 13% occurring once; the ten biggest clones make up 0.015% to 0.02%.

The source is a woman aged 30 to 39 in good health. Sequencing was done on a sample of naive CD4+ T cells from blood. This rearrangement joins TRBV30 to TRBJ1-3, with 8 bases aligning to TRBD1. The chain's CDR3 is CAWSGGTGSFSGNTIYF. DNA for the CDR3: TGTGCCTGGAGTGGGGGGACAGGCTCCTTCTCTGGAAACACCATATATTTT.